This T cell receptor beta chain was retrieved from a study of T-cell memory formation after mild COVID-19 (dated by TCRdb to the early 2020s). For context, the study as a whole: TCR sequence clusters from the two donors were found to be largely donor specific. Two young, previously healthy adult volunteers made up the cohort, one male and one female. In a couple of donors, T-cell clones that expanded and contracted after mild COVID-19 were tracked by sequencing TCRalpha and TCRbeta repertoires over time.

Ficoll-Paque density gradient centrifugation was used to isolate PBMCs. Trimming takes 3 bases off V and 1 base off J; junction bases not matched to a gene: 17. Including cysteine and phenylalanine, the CDR3 has 18 amino acids. The entry retains the CDR3 DNA only, 54 bases that are in frame from base 1. CDR1 GTSNPN and CDR2 SVGIG are derived from the germline V gene (reference sequence). Reads for this sample came from an Illumina NovaSeq 6000. Using 5'RACE with constant-segment primers, TCRalpha and TCRbeta cDNA libraries were constructed, with sample barcodes and unique molecular identifiers added in the process. Trizol reagent was used to extract RNA from every sample. Library amplification was performed in two PCR steps, and a second sample barcode and Illumina TruSeq adapters were introduced in the second step. Libraries were sequenced on an Illumina NovaSeq with 2 x 150 bp paired-end reads. For the original study's pipeline: Demultiplexing of reads and collapsing into UMI-guided consensus sequences were performed with migec v1.2.7. Using mixcr v2.1.11, UMI consensuses were aligned to TRA and TRB V and J templates and then assembled into clonotypes. A clonotype was counted as expanded or contracted only when both edgeR and NoisET called the clonotype significant, with the noise models trained on biological replicates. For edgeR calls, the thresholds were a false discovery rate-adjusted p below 0.01 and a log2 fold-change of 1. As an exploratory analysis of dynamics, max-normalized trajectories of the 1000 most abundant clonotypes were examined with PCA combined with hierarchical clustering. Separately sequenced CD4+ and CD8+ repertoires were used to assign a CD4 or CD8 phenotype to each responding clone. TCRdb reprocessed the public reads (quality trimming at Q25 with fastp, clone calling with MiXCR) and kept in-frame beta chains. One record per CDR3 amino acid sequence lists the most common genes and DNA. None of the V and J calls come from the authors' own analysis; TCRdb made them. The sample yields approximately 150,000 distinct CDR3 sequences; about 14% were counted once. The ten largest clones represent roughly 15% of the sample.

General findings and caveats noted by the study authors: Contracting CD4+ clones were found mainly in CM and EM memory subsets, while CD8+ clones were enriched in EMRA. Only a couple of mild cases were covered by the study, and larger cohorts that include severe cases with pre-infection samples were considered necessary. SARS-CoV-2 specificity was not confirmed for the second-wave clones peaking on day 37. The detection of some responding clones in pre-infection memory suggests that pre-existing cross-reactive memory T cells joined the SARS-CoV-2 response. Clones that contracted from day 15 to 85 showed balanced CD4/CD8 phenotypes, whereas a second wave of clones that expanded from day 15 to 37 leaned towards CD4+.

There are a few counts of this clonotype. Its cognate antigen has yet to be identified. There are no base qualities to consult, and no much larger clone falls within one base. The specimen sequenced was PBMCs or a T cell subset sorted from them (not recorded which). This clonotype was obtained from an adult woman who had mild COVID-19 (a few samples of this study predate the infection). The sample titles of this study are shuffled in the database, so cell type and time point are left out; the donor was told from shared clones. The chain links TRBV30 with TRBJ2-7, with 8 bases in between that match TRBD1. The DNA is as follows: TGTGCCTGGAGCGGAGATTATGGACAGGGTATCGCGTCCTACGAGCAGTACTTC. It translates as CAWSGDYGQGIASYEQYF.